The next 25 T cell receptor beta chains were all read from a single sample in a study of patients and donors after allogeneic stem cell transplantation (dated by TCRdb to about 2020). Library preparation was by RT-PCR. The reads were generated on a NextSeq 550. The raw public data were reprocessed by TCRdb itself: fastp quality trimming at Q25, MiXCR clonotype calling, in-frame beta chains only. Each CDR3 protein appears once, grouped with its most common genes and DNA. This sample lists about 200,000 distinct CDR3 sequences; around 41% were detected once. 11% of the sample rests with the top ten. The sample was blood, either unsorted or a sorted T cell fraction (not recorded which). Receptor source: a human donor who was either an allogeneic HSCT recipient or a stem cell or donor lymphocyte infusion donor (not recorded which). It is not recorded whose cells these are; they may come from a transplant donor.

This clonotype was seen repeatedly, ten times or more. The rearrangement uses TRBV5-1 and TRBJ2-3; possible D gene TRBD2, 6 bases. Germline V lookup: CDR1 SGHRS, CDR2 YFSETQ. Trimming stripped 3 bases from V and 6 bases from J, with 14 bases between. The CDR3 runs 14 residues. CDR3 residues: CASSSLGLTDTQYF. CDR3 coding DNA: TGCGCCAGCAGCTCACTAGGACTAACGGATACGCAGTATTTT.

This clonotype was observed a few times. CDR3 nucleotide sequence: TGCGCCAGCAGCCAAGAAGACCAGAACAATGAGCAGTTCTTC. Residues: CASSQEDQNNEQFF. The V call is TRBV4-1, the J call TRBJ2-1; D is ambiguous. V was shortened by 0 bases and J by 5 bases, with 8 bases between the two germline ends. The CDR3 is made up of 14 amino acids. Germline V gene sequence: CDR1 MGHRA, CDR2 YSYEKL.

This chain connects TRBV6-1 to TRBJ2-1, with D tentatively TRBD2 (6 bases). Germline assignment: CDR1 MNHNS and CDR2 SASEGT. This CDR3 contains 16 residues. V lost 1 base, J lost 0 bases, and 10 bases lay in between. CDR3 residues: CASSEGGGYSYNEQFF. Written as DNA, the CDR3 is TGTGCCAGCAGTGAAGGTGGGGGGTACTCCTACAATGAGCAGTTCTTC.

This clonotype has a handful of counts. CDR3 region: CASSSGLGTNEQFF. The CDR3, as DNA: TGTGCCAGCAGCAGTGGACTAGGGACCAATGAGCAGTTCTTC. The chain carries TRBV7-2 and TRBJ2-1, with 7 bases fitting TRBD2. This CDR3 contains 14 residues. The germline V gene encodes CDR1 SGHTA and CDR2 FQGNSA. Trimming cost V 5 bases and J 6 bases; bases outside gene matches: 7. Variable domain in full (rest from reference TRBV7-2 and TRBJ2-1): GAGVSQSPSNKVTEKGKDVELRCDPISGHTALYWYRQSLGQGLEFLIYFQGNSAPDKSGLPSDRFSAERTGGSVSTLTIQRTQQEDSAVYLCASSSGLGTNEQFFGPGTRLTVL.

In this sample, this clonotype turned up a few times. V is TRBV27 and J is TRBJ2-7; maybe TRBD1 (6 bases). Germline lookup yields CDR1 MNHEY and CDR2 SMNVEV (reference sequence). The CDR3 is made up of 14 amino acids. The V end lost 4 bases, the J end lost 2 bases, and 12 bases lay between the germline ends. CDR3 sequence reads: CASSSPHRAYEQYF. The DNA for the CDR3 is TGTGCCAGCAGTTCTCCTCACAGGGCCTACGAGCAGTACTTC.

The V gene is TRBV29-1, the J gene TRBJ2-3; D is unclear. The V and J ends lost 6 bases and 0 bases respectively, with 10 bases between them. The CDR3 sequence is 13 residues long. Looked up from germline, CDR1 is SQVTM and CDR2 is ANQGSEA. CDR3 loop: CSVSGRSTDTQYF. The CDR3 DNA reads as TGCAGCGTAAGTGGCCGGAGCACAGATACGCAGTATTTT.

This chain uses TRBV12-3 or TRBV12-4 with TRBJ1-1; D unresolved. Trimming removed 2 bases from V and 6 bases from J, with 10 bases in between. The CDR3 is 13 amino acids. CDR3 coding DNA: TGTGCCAGCAGTTTATATAGGGAAGCTGAAGCTTTCTTT. It specifies CASSLYREAEAFF.

The rearrangement uses TRBV2 and TRBJ2-4; D possibly uses TRBD1 or TRBD2 (5 bases each). The CDR3 is made up of 12 amino acids. V was cut by 3 bases and J by 14 bases, with 14 bases left in between. Germline values: CDR1 SNHLY, CDR2 FYNNEI. The CDR3 DNA reads as TGTGCCAGCAGTGACCAGGGAGCCTCCGAGTACTTC. This sequence encodes CASSDQGASEYF.

V usage is TRBV5-1 and J usage is TRBJ1-2; the match to TRBD1 covers 7 bases. The J segment lost 4 bases and the V segment lost 4 bases, leaving 7 bases of the junction unmatched. The CDR3 extends over 14 amino acids. Per germline, CDR1 SGHRS and CDR2 YFSETQ. The CDR3 region has the DNA TGCGCCAGCAGCCGCGGACAGGACTTCTATGGCTACACCTTC. Protein sequence: CASSRGQDFYGYTF.

This clonotype was detected a few times. This chain uses TRBV20-1 with TRBJ2-3; D is unclear. V lost 3 bases to trimming and J lost 0 bases, with 10 bases between them. This CDR3 is built from 14 residues. From germline, CDR1 is DFQATT and CDR2 SNEGSKA (reference sequence). The CDR3 region is CSASWGASTDTQYF. The CDR3 nucleotides are TGCAGTGCTAGTTGGGGTGCTAGCACAGATACGCAGTATTTT.

V usage is TRBV6-1 and J usage is TRBJ1-4; perhaps TRBD1 as D (5 bases). The V and J ends lost 0 bases and 8 bases respectively, with 16 bases between them. The germline CDR1 and CDR2 sequences are MNHNS and SASEGT. The CDR3 is 16 amino acids. CDR3 loop: CASSEAFVLRGEKLFF. In DNA, the CDR3 is TGTGCCAGCAGTGAAGCGTTCGTCCTCCGGGGGGAAAAACTGTTTTTT.

There are a few counts of this clonotype. The V and J genes are TRBV10-3 and TRBJ2-7; 7 bases match TRBD1. Germline CDR1 and CDR2: ENHRY and SYGVKD. The CDR3 is 15 amino acids. Losses at the gene ends were 5 bases for V and 6 bases for J; bases not matched to a gene: 13. The DNA for the CDR3 is TGTGCCATCAGTTACCTGGACAGGCAGATAGGCGAGCAGTACTTC. Translation: CAISYLDRQIGEQYF.

V gene TRBV7-9 combines with J gene TRBJ1-1, with D tentatively TRBD1 (5 bases). V was clipped by 1 base and J by 6 bases, with 18 bases between them. Germline CDR1 reads SEHNR; CDR2 reads FQNEAQ (reference sequence). The CDR3 contains 16 residues. CDR3 nucleotide sequence: TGTGCCAGCAGCTTAGGGGGGTTGGACCCTGGCGCTGAAGCTTTCTTT. Encoded protein: CASSLGGLDPGAEAFF.

This clonotype was seen more than once but under ten times. V usage is TRBV7-8 and J usage is TRBJ1-1; 10 bases are a match to TRBD1. The CDR3 length is 15 residues. Germline V gene data show CDR1 as SGHVS and CDR2 as FQNEAQ. J gave up 5 bases and V 5 bases, and 8 bases lay outside the gene matches. The CDR3 DNA reads as TGTGCCAGCAGCCCGACAGGGGGCAGCGGAACTGAAGCTTTCTTT. Its translation is CASSPTGGSGTEAFF.

The genes are TRBV7-8 and TRBJ2-1, with 7 bases matching TRBD2. In germline, CDR1 is SGHVS, CDR2 FQNEAQ. Trimming cost V 1 base and J 4 bases; bases outside gene matches: 4. The CDR3 is made up of 15 amino acids. The CDR3 region has the DNA TGTGCCAGCAGCTTAGGGACTAGGGGATACAATGAGCAGTTCTTC. It codes for CASSLGTRGYNEQFF.

V gene TRBV29-1 combines with J gene TRBJ2-5; D is unclear. Trimming removed 4 bases at V and 3 bases at J, with 12 bases between. The CDR3 spans 13 residues. CDR1 and CDR2 (germline): SQVTM, ANQGSEA. CDR3 nucleotides: TGCAGCGTTGGGGGTCGGGCGAAAGAGACCCAGTACTTC. Translating it yields CSVGGRAKETQYF. The full variable domain, rest sourced from reference TRBV29-1 and TRBJ2-5, is SAVISQKPSRDICQRGTSLTIQCQVDSQVTMMFWYRQQPGQSLTLIATANQGSEATYESGFVIDKFPISRPNLTFSTLTVSNMSPEDSSIYLCSVGGRAKETQYFGPGTRLLVL.

The gene calls are TRBV5-5 and TRBJ1-2; D call uncertain. The CDR3 length is 14 residues. Trimming took off 3 bases at V and 4 bases at J, with 13 bases between the two ends. Germline V lookup: CDR1 SGHKS, CDR2 YYEKEE (reference sequence). CDR3 in DNA: TGTGCCAGCAGCTCCGCTACAGAATTCTATGGCTACACCTTC. Amino acid sequence: CASSSATEFYGYTF.

The count of this clonotype is one. J is TRBJ1-1 and V is TRBV9; D is ambiguous. From germline, CDR1 is SGDLS and CDR2 YYNGEE. Between the trimmed V and J ends, which lost 0 bases and 0 bases, there was a span of 6 bases. The CDR3 covers 14 residues. In DNA, the CDR3 is TGTGCCAGCAGCGTAGGCGGGGTGAACACTGAAGCTTTCTTT. Translated, it gives CASSVGGVNTEAFF.

This clonotype was counted a few times. V is TRBV7-2 and J is TRBJ1-2; D might be TRBD1 (5 bases). This CDR3 has 14 residues. With 0 bases removed from V and 1 base from J, the gap between germline ends came to 6 bases. Germline CDR1 and CDR2: SGHTA and FQGNSA. The CDR3 here is CASSLAGHNYGYTF. For the CDR3, the DNA is TGTGCCAGCAGCTTAGCCGGACATAACTATGGCTACACCTTC.

In its sample, this clonotype was seen a few times. In DNA form, the CDR3 reads TGTGCCAGCAGTTCTGGGTTCATGAACACTGAAGCTTTCTTT. Protein sequence: CASSSGFMNTEAFF. The chain recombines TRBV27 with TRBJ1-1; D is unresolved. V was clipped by 4 bases and J by 0 bases, with 9 bases between them. Per germline, CDR1 MNHEY and CDR2 SMNVEV (reference sequence). This CDR3 is built from 14 residues.

The rearrangement links TRBV15 to TRBJ1-5, with D uncertain. The germline V gene encodes CDR1 LNHNV and CDR2 YYDKDF (reference sequence). Deletions cut 5 bases from V and 8 bases from J, with 22 bases between. The CDR3 consists of 16 residues. CDR3 in amino acids: CATSSAFGKGREPQHF. The DNA for the CDR3 is TGTGCCACCAGCTCCGCCTTCGGGAAAGGGAGAGAGCCCCAGCATTTT. The variable domain in full, completed from reference TRBV15 and TRBJ1-5, reads DAMVIQNPRYQVTQFGKPVTLSCSQTLNHNVMYWYQQKSSQAPKLLFHYYDKDFNNEADTPDNFQSRRPNTSFCFLDIRSPGLGDTAMYLCATSSAFGKGREPQHFGDGTRLSIL.

This clonotype was seen more than once but under ten times. The chain carries TRBV6-1 and TRBJ1-5; 9 nucleotides line up with TRBD1. This CDR3 has 15 residues. CDR1 and CDR2 (germline): MNHNS, SASEGT. With 7 bases clipped from V and 7 bases from J, the junction kept 11 bases outside the gene matches. The CDR3 DNA is TGTGCCAGCACCCGGGACAGGGAGATTTTGCAGCCCCAGCATTTT. Its protein product is CASTRDREILQPQHF.

The chain couples TRBV10-3 to TRBJ2-2, with D hard to call. From germline, CDR1 is ENHRY and CDR2 SYGVKD. Trimming removed 8 bases from V and 7 bases from J, with 5 bases in between. CDR3 length: 10 residues. CDR3 loop: CAISDGELFF. CDR3 nucleotides: TGTGCCATCTCTGACGGGGAGCTGTTTTTT.

The chain joins TRBV28 to TRBJ1-3; 8 nucleotides match TRBD1. The CDR3 has 12 residues. Germline-derived CDR1 and CDR2 are MDHEN and SYDVKM. Trimming at V came to 6 bases and at J to 7 bases, leaving 2 bases not matched to a gene. CDR3 loop: CASRTGGNTIYF. The CDR3 nucleotides read TGTGCCAGCAGAACAGGGGGGAACACCATATATTTT.

The V call is TRBV11-2, the J call TRBJ1-1; no reliable D call. Trimming took off 1 base at V and 6 bases at J, with 15 bases between the two ends. Looked up from germline, CDR1 is SGHAT and CDR2 is FQNNGV. CDR3 length equals 15 residues. CDR3 nucleotides: TGTGCCAGCAGCTTAGTGGCCAGCGTGAGCCCTGAAGCTTTCTTT. It translates to CASSLVASVSPEAFF.